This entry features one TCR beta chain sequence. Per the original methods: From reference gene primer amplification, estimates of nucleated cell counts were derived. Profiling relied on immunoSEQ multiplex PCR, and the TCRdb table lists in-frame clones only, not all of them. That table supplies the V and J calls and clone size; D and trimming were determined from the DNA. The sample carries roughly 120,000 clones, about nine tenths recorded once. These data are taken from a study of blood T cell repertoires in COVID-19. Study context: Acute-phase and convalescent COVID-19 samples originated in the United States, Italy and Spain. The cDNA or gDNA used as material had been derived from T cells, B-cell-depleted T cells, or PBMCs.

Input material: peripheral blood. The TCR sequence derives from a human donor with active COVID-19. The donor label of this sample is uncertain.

The CDR3 loop reads CASGAGTGLYNEQFF. The CDR3 bases are TGTGCTAGTGGGGCCGGGACAGGACTCTACAATGAGCAGTTCTTC. The genes are TRBV12-5 and TRBJ2-1; 8 bases are shared with TRBD1. J gave up 3 bases and V 6 bases, and 7 bases lay outside the gene matches. The CDR3 loop spans 15 amino acids. Germline V gene lookup returns CDR1 LGHNT and CDR2 FRNRAP.